This T cell receptor beta chain was retrieved from a study of shared clonotypes between healthy human individuals. About the study: Researchers assigned three CD4 naive, three CD4 memory, two CD8 naive and one CD8 memory plate to each donor.

The CDR3 covers 16 residues. The germline CDR1 and CDR2 sequences are MGHRA and YSYEKL. V shed 3 bases, J shed 2 bases, and the junction held 3 bases outside the gene matches. Profiled with immunoSEQ multiplex PCR; TCRdb holds only in-frame clones, not every one. Of around 2.1 million clones listed, around 95% are singletons. Within Nashville, Tennessee resided all donors, each a Caucasian adult. The receptor's source is a man aged 18 to 30 in good health. This chain connects TRBV4-1 to TRBJ1-6; 8 bases agree with TRBD1. Input material: naive CD4+ T cells sorted from blood. Subset denoted: CD45RA+ positively selected. The CDR3 sequence: CASSQTDRAYNSPLHF. DNA of the CDR3: TGCGCCAGCAGCCAGACGGACAGGGCCTATAATTCACCCCTCCACTTT.